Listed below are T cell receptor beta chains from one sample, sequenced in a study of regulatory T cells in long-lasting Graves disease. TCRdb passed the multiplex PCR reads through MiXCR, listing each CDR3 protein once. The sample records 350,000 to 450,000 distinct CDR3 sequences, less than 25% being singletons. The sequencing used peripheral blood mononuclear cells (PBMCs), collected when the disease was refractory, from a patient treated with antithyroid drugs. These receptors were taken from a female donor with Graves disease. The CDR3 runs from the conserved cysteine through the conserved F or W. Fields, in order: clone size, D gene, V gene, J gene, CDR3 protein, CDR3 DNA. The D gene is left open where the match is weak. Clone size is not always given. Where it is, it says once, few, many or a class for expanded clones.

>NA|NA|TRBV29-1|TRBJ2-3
CSVEGVLGIDTQYF
TGCAGCGTTGAAGGAGTTCTAGGGATAGATACGCAGTATTTT
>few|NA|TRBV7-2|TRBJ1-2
CASSRSVQGNYGYTF
TGTGCCAGCAGCCGTTCGGTTCAGGGGAACTATGGCTACACCTTC
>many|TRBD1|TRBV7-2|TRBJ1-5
CASSNDRDQPQHF
TGTGCCAGCAGCAATGACAGGGATCAGCCCCAGCATTTT
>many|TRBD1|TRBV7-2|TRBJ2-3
CASSLARTGGTDTQYF
TGTGCCAGCAGCTTGGCTAGGACAGGGGGCACAGATACGCAGTATTTT
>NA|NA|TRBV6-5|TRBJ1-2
CASSYLSGLGGYTF
TGTGCCAGCAGTTATTTGTCAGGGCTGGGTGGCTACACCTTC
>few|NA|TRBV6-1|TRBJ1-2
CASGDGAVYGYTF
TGTGCCAGCGGTGATGGGGCCGTCTATGGCTACACCTTC
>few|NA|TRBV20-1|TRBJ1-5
CSAEQGMGNQPQHF
TGCAGTGCCGAACAGGGTATGGGCAATCAGCCCCAGCATTTT
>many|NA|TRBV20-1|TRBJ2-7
CSAVDGFGEQYF
TGCAGTGCCGTGGACGGTTTTGGGGAGCAGTACTTC
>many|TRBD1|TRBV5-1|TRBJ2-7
CASSIRDRGHEQYF
TGCGCCAGCAGCATCCGGGACAGGGGCCACGAGCAGTACTTC
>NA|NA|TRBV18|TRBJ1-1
CASSPQRGPNTEAFF
TGTGCCAGCTCACCACAGCGGGGACCAAACACTGAAGCTTTCTTT
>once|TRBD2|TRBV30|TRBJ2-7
CAWAPGLAGHEQYF
TGTGCCTGGGCTCCGGGACTAGCGGGGCACGAGCAGTACTTC
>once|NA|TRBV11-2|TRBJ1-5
CASSRGQSSNQPQHF
TGTGCCAGCAGCCGAGGACAGAGTAGCAATCAGCCCCAGCATTTT
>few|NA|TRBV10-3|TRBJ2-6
CAISESGAGANVLTF
TGTGCCATCAGTGAGTCCGGGGCTGGGGCCAACGTCCTGACTTTC
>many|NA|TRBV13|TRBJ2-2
CASSPGHPGELFF
TGTGCCAGCAGCCCTGGACATCCCGGGGAGCTGTTTTTT
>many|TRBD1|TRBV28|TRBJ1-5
CASRTGSGSQPQHF
TGTGCCAGCAGGACAGGGTCAGGGAGCCAGCCCCAGCATTTT
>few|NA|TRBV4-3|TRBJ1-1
CASSQDPTSGTEAFF
TGCGCCAGCAGCCAAGACCCGACATCTGGGACTGAAGCTTTCTTT
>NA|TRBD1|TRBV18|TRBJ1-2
CASSPAGTGSGYTF
TGTGCCAGCTCACCGGCCGGGACAGGGAGTGGCTACACCTTC
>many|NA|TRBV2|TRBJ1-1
CASRGPGGDTEAFF
TGTGCCAGCAGGGGGCCCGGCGGAGACACTGAAGCTTTCTTT
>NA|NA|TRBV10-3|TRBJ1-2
CATQRTDAYGYTF
TGTGCCACTCAACGGACCGACGCCTATGGCTACACCTTC
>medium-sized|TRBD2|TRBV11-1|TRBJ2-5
CASSLTSIETQYF
TGTGCCAGCAGCTTGACTAGCATAGAGACCCAGTACTTC